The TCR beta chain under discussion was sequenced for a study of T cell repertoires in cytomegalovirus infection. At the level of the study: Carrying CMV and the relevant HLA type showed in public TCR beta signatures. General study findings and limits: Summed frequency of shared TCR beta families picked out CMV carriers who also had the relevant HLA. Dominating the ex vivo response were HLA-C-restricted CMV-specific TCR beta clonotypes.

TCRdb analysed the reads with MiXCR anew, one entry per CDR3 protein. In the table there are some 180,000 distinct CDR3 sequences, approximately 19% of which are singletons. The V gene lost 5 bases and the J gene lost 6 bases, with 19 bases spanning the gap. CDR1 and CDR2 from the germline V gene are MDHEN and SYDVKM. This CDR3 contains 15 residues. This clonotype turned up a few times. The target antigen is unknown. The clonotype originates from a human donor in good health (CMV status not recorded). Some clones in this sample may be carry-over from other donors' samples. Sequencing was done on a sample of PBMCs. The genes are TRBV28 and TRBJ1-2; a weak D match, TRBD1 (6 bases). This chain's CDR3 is CASSPPPAGAHGYTF. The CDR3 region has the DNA TGTGCCAGCAGTCCTCCCCCGGCAGGGGCCCATGGCTACACCTTC.